This passage covers 29 T cell receptor beta chains from one sample sequenced in a study of identical twins. TCRdb recomputed calls from the 5' RACE reads with MiXCR, one row per CDR3 protein. The profile shows hundreds of thousands of distinct CDR3 sequences, approximately 13% of them singletons. This sample was shared with a second study, whose subject was yellow fever vaccine responses in identical twins.

Source material: CD8+ T cells sorted from blood. These receptors came from a woman in her late teens or twenties in good health.

This clonotype occurred a few times. The gene calls are TRBV2 and TRBJ2-1; the D gene could be TRBD1 or TRBD2 (5 bases each). The germline V gene has CDR1 SNHLY and CDR2 FYNNEI. This CDR3 contains 14 residues. V lost 3 bases and J 0 bases, leaving 6 bases between the germline ends. CDR3 nucleotides: TGTGCCAGCAGTGATGGGGGCTCCTACAATGAGCAGTTCTTC. Translating it yields CASSDGGSYNEQFF.

The chain joins TRBV7-6 to TRBJ2-5; 9 nucleotides match TRBD1. Unmatched junction bases numbered 9, after V lost 2 bases and J lost 5 bases. The CDR3 covers 16 residues. Per the germline V gene, CDR1 is SGHVS and CDR2 is FNYEAQ. CDR3 sequence (DNA): TGTGCCAGCAGCTTATGGGACAGGGTCGGGCAGGAGACCCAGTACTTC. Translated: CASSLWDRVGQETQYF. The complete variable domain, with remaining parts taken from reference TRBV7-6 and TRBJ2-5, reads GAGVSQSPRYKVTKRGQDVALRCDPISGHVSLYWYRQALGQGPEFLTYFNYEAQQDKSGLPNDRFSAERPEGSISTLTIQRTEQRDSAMYRCASSLWDRVGQETQYFGPGTRLLVL.

J is TRBJ2-1 and V is TRBV3-1; D is uncertain. This CDR3 contains 16 residues. Trimming stripped 6 bases from V and 0 bases from J, with 15 bases between. Germline lookup yields CDR1 LGHDT and CDR2 YNNKEL (reference sequence). CDR3 residues: CASRDGAFSSYNEQFF. CDR3 sequence (DNA): TGTGCCAGCAGGGACGGAGCGTTTAGCTCCTACAATGAGCAGTTCTTC.

In this sample, this clonotype turned up a few times. In DNA form, the CDR3 reads TGTGCCAGCAGCAGGGGCTCCTACGAGCAGTACGTC. It translates to CASSRGSYEQYV. The rearrangement uses TRBV5-6 and TRBJ2-7; maybe TRBD1 (5 bases). The ends were cut back, 4 bases at V and 0 bases at J, with 5 bases in the middle. Germline CDR1 and CDR2: SGHDT and YYEEEE. This CDR3 has 12 residues.

In its sample, this clonotype was seen many times. The chain employs TRBV3-1 and TRBJ1-1; no firm D call. The CDR3 has 15 residues. CDR1 LGHDT and CDR2 YNNKEL come from the germline V gene (reference sequence). V was trimmed by 0 bases and J by 2 bases, leaving 10 bases between them. The CDR3 loop is CASSQDLPPNTEAFF. CDR3 sequence (DNA): TGTGCCAGCAGCCAAGATCTTCCCCCCAACACTGAAGCTTTCTTT.

The rearrangement joins TRBV9 to TRBJ2-5; 8 nucleotides match TRBD2. Germline V gives CDR1 SGDLS, CDR2 YYNGEE. After removal of 3 bases from V and 4 bases from J, the junction contained 5 bases not matched to a gene. The CDR3 is 14 amino acids. This CDR3 is CASSAGGAIETQYF. CDR3 DNA: TGTGCCAGCAGCGCCGGGGGGGCCATAGAGACCCAGTACTTC.

The rearrangement uses TRBV20-1 and TRBJ1-1; D is ambiguous. The CDR3 length is 12 residues. Per germline, CDR1 DFQATT and CDR2 SNEGSKA (reference sequence). Trimming removed 6 bases at V and 1 base at J, with 9 bases between. CDR3 protein: CSAQPGNTEAFF. The CDR3 DNA follows: TGCAGTGCCCAACCTGGGAACACTGAAGCTTTCTTT.

A few counts support this clonotype. V and J are TRBV5-1 and TRBJ2-7, with D perhaps being TRBD1 or TRBD2 (5 bases each). Germline CDR1 is SGHRS and CDR2 is YFSETQ. Trimming left V 3 bases short and J 0 bases short, with 16 bases between. The CDR3 is 16 amino acids. The CDR3 spells CASSSDVKGPSYEQYF. In DNA, the CDR3 is TGCGCCAGCAGCTCGGACGTTAAGGGACCCTCCTACGAGCAGTACTTC.

V and J are TRBV27 and TRBJ1-1, with 7 bases identical to TRBD1. Germline loops: CDR1 MNHEY, CDR2 SMNVEV (reference sequence). The CDR3 runs to 16 residues. The V segment lost 5 bases and the J segment 0 bases; nucleotides outside the gene matches: 9. The CDR3 sequence is CASSPLRGGMNTEAFF. Here the CDR3 DNA reads TGTGCCAGCAGTCCCCTAAGAGGGGGCATGAACACTGAAGCTTTCTTT.

A few counts support this clonotype. The chain employs TRBV5-6 and TRBJ2-1, with 10 positions matching TRBD1. V lost 8 bases to trimming and J lost 7 bases; unmatched junction nucleotides: 3. Germline V CDR1 and CDR2: SGHDT, YYEEEE. The length of the CDR3 is 12 residues. The DNA of the CDR3 is TGTGCCAGTACGGGACAGGGGAATGAGCAGTTCTTC. Translation: CASTGQGNEQFF.

This clonotype has a handful of counts. This chain links TRBV25-1 with TRBJ2-7; no clear D gene. Germline CDR1 and CDR2: MGHDK and SYGVNS. The length of the CDR3 is 13 residues. Trimming left V 3 bases short and J 5 bases short, with 11 bases between. In DNA form, the CDR3 reads TGTGCCAGCAGTGACTGGGCTAACAACGAGCAGTACTTC. This translates into CASSDWANNEQYF.

In this sample, this clonotype turned up many times. V is TRBV19 and J is TRBJ2-1, with TRBD2 matching over 10 bases. Germline V gene lookup returns CDR1 LNHDA and CDR2 SQIVND (reference sequence). With V trimmed by 10 bases and J by 6 bases, 6 bases remained unmatched. This CDR3 has 13 amino acids. The CDR3 DNA sequence: TGTGCCACAGCCGGGACTAGCGTCAATGAGCAGTTCTTC. Amino acids: CATAGTSVNEQFF.

This clonotype came up a few times. This chain joins TRBV2 and TRBJ2-1, with D unclear. Germline V lookup: CDR1 SNHLY, CDR2 FYNNEI. The ends were cut back, 1 base at V and 7 bases at J, with 11 bases in the middle. This CDR3 spans 14 amino acids. The CDR3 DNA reads TGTGCCAGCAGTGAAGTTCGATGGGTTAATGAGCAGTTCTTC. Encoded protein: CASSEVRWVNEQFF.

The rearrangement uses TRBV2 and TRBJ2-5, with D unclear. The germline V gene encodes CDR1 SNHLY and CDR2 FYNNEI. Trimming took off 3 bases at V and 5 bases at J, with 10 bases between the two ends. The CDR3 totals 13 residues. CDR3 region: CASSERGRETQYF. DNA of the CDR3: TGTGCCAGCAGTGAGCGTGGACGGGAGACCCAGTACTTC.

This clonotype was found many times. V is TRBV9 and J is TRBJ1-1; D is undetermined. This CDR3 region has 14 residues. Per the germline V gene, CDR1 is SGDLS and CDR2 is YYNGEE. V was trimmed by 0 bases and J by 3 bases, leaving 9 bases between them. This chain's CDR3 is CASSVGRIDTEAFF. The CDR3 DNA sequence: TGTGCCAGCAGCGTAGGGCGGATCGACACTGAAGCTTTCTTT.

This clonotype was observed a few times. The chain uses TRBV28 and TRBJ1-1, with 7 bases matching TRBD1. The CDR3 sequence is 14 residues long. The germline V gene encodes CDR1 MDHEN and CDR2 SYDVKM. J was trimmed by 6 bases and V by 6 bases; bases with no gene match: 10. CDR3 sequence reads: CASSLRQGGAEAFF. DNA of the CDR3: TGTGCCAGCAGCCTCCGACAGGGTGGCGCTGAAGCTTTCTTT.

This clonotype showed up many times. CDR3 coding DNA: TGTGCCAGCACACCCGAGGGACTCCGGGGTGGCGGTGAGCAGTTCTTC. Protein product: CASTPEGLRGGGEQFF. This chain uses TRBV12-3 or TRBV12-4 with TRBJ2-1; tentative D call: TRBD2 (6 bases). The length of the CDR3 is 16 residues. V dropped 7 bases and J dropped 9 bases, with 25 bases sitting between them.

This clonotype showed up just a few times. The chain is built from TRBV7-9 and TRBJ2-1; 8 nucleotides match TRBD2. CDR1 is SEHNR and CDR2 is FQNEAQ in the germline V gene (reference sequence). V shed 0 bases and J 12 bases; nucleotides not matched to a gene: 7. This CDR3 is 14 amino acids long. The CDR3 DNA reads TGTGCCAGCAGCTTAGCCGTTCGTGCGGGAGGGCAGTTCTTC. Translated: CASSLAVRAGGQFF.

Only a few counts were recorded for this clonotype. The V gene is TRBV7-7, the J gene TRBJ2-3; a possible D gene is TRBD2 (6 bases). Germline V gene lookup returns CDR1 SSHAT and CDR2 FNYEAQ (reference sequence). The ends were cut back, 4 bases at V and 4 bases at J, with 12 bases in the middle. This CDR3 is built from 14 residues. CDR3 DNA sequence: TGTGCCAGCAGCTCGCGGCGGGATGCAGATACGCAGTATTTT. It codes for CASSSRRDADTQYF.

This clonotype was seen many times. V gene TRBV4-1 combines with J gene TRBJ1-1, with a weak D call TRBD1 (6 bases). V shed 1 base and J shed 2 bases, with 14 bases lying between them. CDR3 length: 16 residues. Germline CDR1 is MGHRA and CDR2 is YSYEKL. The CDR3: CASSQATDSRNTEAFF. In nucleotides, the CDR3 is TGCGCCAGCAGCCAAGCCACGGACAGTAGAAACACTGAAGCTTTCTTT.

This clonotype was recorded a few times. The genes are TRBV11-2 and TRBJ1-4, with a tentative D call TRBD1 (6 bases). The CDR3 runs to 13 residues. Germline V gene sequence: CDR1 SGHAT, CDR2 FQNNGV. The V gene lost 5 bases and the J gene lost 5 bases, with 9 bases spanning the gap. CDR3 amino acids: CASSRGANEKLFF. The CDR3 bases are TGTGCCAGCAGCCGGGGGGCAAATGAAAAACTGTTTTTT.

The chain has TRBV6-1 and TRBJ1-5; 10 bases line up with TRBD1. J lost 3 bases, V lost 7 bases, and 6 bases had no gene match. The germline V gene encodes CDR1 MNHNS and CDR2 SASEGT. The CDR3 extends over 15 amino acids. Here the CDR3 reads CASKRDRGDNQPQHF. Here the CDR3 DNA reads TGTGCCAGCAAAAGGGACAGGGGTGACAATCAGCCCCAGCATTTT.

This clonotype was seen many times. The chain uses TRBV5-1 and TRBJ2-2, with unresolved D. Trimming shortened V by 0 bases and J by 1 base, and 10 bases separated the two germline ends. The germline V gene has CDR1 SGHRS and CDR2 YFSETQ. The CDR3 totals 16 residues. CDR3 in amino acids: CASSLDTLQNTGELFF. The CDR3, as DNA: TGCGCCAGCAGCTTGGACACACTGCAGAACACCGGGGAGCTGTTTTTT.

Only a few counts were recorded for this clonotype. The J gene is TRBJ2-1, the V gene TRBV12-3 or TRBV12-4, with D possibly TRBD2 on 6 matching bases. Trimming took off 4 bases at V and 3 bases at J, with 10 bases between the two ends. This CDR3 spans 14 amino acids. The CDR3, as DNA: TGTGCCAGCAGTTCCGGGGGTATCTACAATGAGCAGTTCTTC. This codes for CASSSGGIYNEQFF.

This clonotype was recorded a few times. The gene calls are TRBV6-1 and TRBJ1-1; D may be TRBD1 (5 bases). Trimming took 5 bases from V and 8 from J, leaving 15 bases between them. Germline V gene sequence: CDR1 MNHNS, CDR2 SASEGT. The CDR3 is 13 residues long. The CDR3 DNA follows: TGTGCCAGCAGTCCAGTAGGCGAGGGGGAAGCTTTCTTT. Its protein product is CASSPVGEGEAFF.

This CDR3 reads CATVGGGRARDEQFF. The CDR3 DNA reads as TGTGCCACGGTTGGAGGCGGGAGGGCTAGAGATGAGCAGTTCTTC. J is TRBJ2-1 and V is TRBV7-8; TRBD2 matches at 9 bases. Germline assignment: CDR1 SGHVS and CDR2 FQNEAQ. The CDR3 totals 15 residues. Trimming cost V 10 bases and J 8 bases; bases outside gene matches: 15.

This clonotype was picked up a small number of times. This sequence joins TRBV11-2 and TRBJ1-1; no firm D call. Between the trimmed V and J ends, which lost 1 base and 10 bases, there was a span of 10 bases. The CDR3 has 12 amino acids. Germline V gene sequence: CDR1 SGHAT, CDR2 FQNNGV. The CDR3 DNA is TGTGCCAGCAGCTTAGGTTCGAACAGAGCTTTCTTT. Translated: CASSLGSNRAFF. Together with reference TRBV11-2 and TRBJ1-1, the CDR3 gives the full variable domain: EAGVAQSPRYKIIEKRQSVAFWCNPISGHATLYWYQQILGQGPKLLIQFQNNGVVDDSQLPKDRFSAERLKGVDSTLKIQPAKLEDSAVYLCASSLGSNRAFFGQGTRLTVV.

The table lists this clonotype with a few counts. The chain is built from TRBV7-9 and TRBJ2-2, with TRBD1 as a possible D gene (6 bases). In germline, CDR1 is SEHNR, CDR2 FQNEAQ (reference sequence). The CDR3 length is 13 residues. The V and J ends lost 6 bases and 6 bases respectively, with 11 bases between them. CDR3 in amino acids: CASREQGPGELFF. The CDR3 DNA reads TGTGCCAGCAGGGAACAGGGCCCCGGGGAGCTGTTTTTT.

The V call is TRBV5-1, the J call TRBJ2-3, with 9 bases aligning to TRBD2. The CDR3 totals 16 residues. Germline CDR1 reads SGHRS; CDR2 reads YFSETQ. Trimming cost V 0 bases and J 2 bases; bases outside gene matches: 4. The CDR3 DNA follows: TGCGCCAGCAGCTTGGACCTAGCGGGACCCACAGATACGCAGTATTTT. It translates to CASSLDLAGPTDTQYF. The full variable domain, completed using reference TRBV5-1 and TRBJ2-3, is KAGVTQTPRYLIKTRGQQVTLSCSPISGHRSVSWYQQTPGQGLQFLFEYFSETQRNKGNFPGRFSGRQFSNSRSEMNVSTLELGDSALYLCASSLDLAGPTDTQYFGPGTRLTVL.